This T cell receptor beta chain was identified in a study of response to subunit inactivated influenza vaccine. Whole-study findings and limits: Seasonal influenza vaccination, on each occasion, was suggested by the authors to recruit few new T cells.

V lost 8 bases and J 1 base, leaving 26 bases between the germline ends. The CDR3 runs to 18 residues. Germline CDR1 MGHDK, CDR2 SYGVNS. TCRdb re-called the RT-PCR reads with MiXCR, one entry per CDR3 protein. The sample includes about 530,000 distinct CDR3 sequences, approximately 13% of them seen just once. A word on this clonotype: Its antigen is as yet unknown.

The chain recombines TRBV25-1 with TRBJ2-5, with D perhaps TRBD1 (5 bases). The source material was PBMCs from blood, sampled 35 to 45 days after vaccination. This TCR came from a man aged 45-65 years who received an inactivated influenza vaccine. Here the CDR3 reads CASAKGVRVPSSQETQYF. In nucleotides, the CDR3 is TGTGCCAGCGCAAAAGGGGTCAGGGTCCCATCCAGCCAAGAGACCCAGTACTTC.